This T cell receptor beta chain was identified in a study of siplizumab effects on memory and regulatory T cells. Findings of the study overall: Most proliferating CD4+ or CD8+ clones, roughly 75-96%, had no naive or memory assignment. Alloreactive sequences traceable to unstimulated CD4+ memory cells declined significantly under siplizumab. Naive T cells looked more diverse than memory cells and looked like major alloresponse contributors.

Here immunoSEQ multiplex PCR was the method, and the copy in TCRdb shows in-frame clones only, minus some. Altogether approximately 75,000 clones are present, 93% being singletons, with the ten largest covering less than 5.5%. The germline CDR1 and CDR2 sequences are SGDLS and YYNGEE. The CDR3 extends over 14 amino acids. V was clipped by 0 bases and J by 0 bases, with 7 bases between them. With respect to this clone: Its cognate antigen is unknown.

The sequence came from a human donor in good health. Input material: CD8+ T cells sorted from blood. The chain uses TRBV9 and TRBJ2-7; no clear D gene. The chain's CDR3 is CASSVGGNSYEQYF. CDR3 coding DNA: TGTGCCAGCAGCGTAGGGGGAAACTCCTACGAGCAGTACTTC.